Reported below is one T cell receptor (beta chain). What it binds is not known. TCRdb keeps only in-frame clones here, not all; method: immunoSEQ multiplex PCR. The table includes around 100,000 clones, around 87% detected once. The data were obtained in a study of T cell responses to AZD1222 COVID-19 vaccine. In the study overall: Timing groups of about 4 and about 12 weeks for second doses were pooled. Study-wide results and limits: Just a handful of people given AZD1222 tested seropositive at baseline. The study found Spike-specific TCR breadth and depth rose after two AZD1222 doses.

The origin of this receptor is an adult in good health. The input for sequencing was peripheral blood, taken on day 0 of AZD1222 vaccination.

The CDR3 sequence: CASSWGNTGSGNTIYF. The CDR3 DNA reads TGCGCCAGCAGCTGGGGGAATACAGGGTCTGGAAACACCATATATTTT. The J gene is TRBJ1-3, the V gene TRBV5-1, with D tentatively TRBD1 (6 bases). This CDR3 contains 16 residues. CDR1 and CDR2 from the germline V gene are SGHRS and YFSETQ. The V gene lost 3 bases and the J gene lost 1 base, with 14 bases spanning the gap.